The 21 T cell receptor beta chains in this list originate from one sample, sequenced in a study of control samples from healthy donors and cancer patients. Profiling relied on immunoSEQ multiplex PCR, and the TCRdb table lists in-frame clones only, not all of them. Of approximately 97,000 clones listed, around four fifths are singletons. The sequenced sample consisted of blood. The receptors were gathered from a man aged 25 to 45 in good health.

The chain is built from TRBV30 and TRBJ1-6, with 7 bases fitting TRBD1. Germline CDR1 and CDR2: GTSNPN and SVGIG (reference sequence). The ends lost 3 bases at V and 9 bases at J; junction bases unmatched: 11. The CDR3 has 15 amino acids. The CDR3 nucleotides are TGTGCCTGGAGGGCGATCGGGCAGGGGGGTTCACCCCTCCACTTT. It yields the protein CAWRAIGQGGSPLHF.

Only a few counts were recorded for this clone. This sequence joins TRBV7-9 and TRBJ1-5; no clear D. Trimming removed 6 bases at V and 1 base at J, with 7 bases between. Germline CDR1 SEHNR, CDR2 FQNEAQ (reference sequence). This CDR3 spans 13 amino acids. The DNA of the CDR3 is TGTGCCAGCAGACCGGACAGCAATCAGCCCCAGCATTTT. It is translated as CASRPDSNQPQHF.

This chain links TRBV7-6 with TRBJ2-5; 7 bases line up with TRBD1. The V gene's germline CDR1 is SGHVS and CDR2 FNYEAQ. Losses at the gene ends were 5 bases for V and 1 base for J; bases not matched to a gene: 10. This CDR3 region has 16 residues. Written as DNA, the CDR3 is TGTGCCAGCAGCCGGGCCCGGGACAGCCCCCAAGAGACCCAGTACTTC. Its protein product is CASSRARDSPQETQYF.

Judged by abundance, this clone is medium-sized. The chain has TRBV18 and TRBJ1-1, with no clear D. Germline CDR1 and CDR2: KGHSH and LQKENI. V was cut by 1 base and J by 1 base, with 10 bases left in between. This CDR3 is built from 15 residues. CDR3 residues: CASSPREIGNTEAFF. The DNA for the CDR3 is TGTGCCAGCTCACCACGAGAAATTGGGAACACTGAAGCTTTCTTT.

The chain's CDR3 is CASSSWDGTYEQYF. In DNA form, the CDR3 reads TGTGCCAGCAGCTCCTGGGACGGGACCTACGAGCAGTACTTC. The chain uses TRBV7-8 and TRBJ2-7, with D perhaps being TRBD1 or TRBD2 (5 bases each). Trimming removed 4 bases from V and 2 bases from J, with 12 bases in between. Germline CDR1 is SGHVS and CDR2 is FQNEAQ. The CDR3 length is 14 residues.

This chain joins TRBV27 and TRBJ1-3, with unresolved D. V gave up 3 bases and J gave up 2 bases, with 11 bases separating them. The germline V gene has CDR1 MNHEY and CDR2 SMNVEV (reference sequence). The CDR3 contains 15 residues. CDR3 region: CASSFSTRPGNTIYF. DNA for the CDR3: TGTGCCAGCAGTTTCAGCACGAGGCCTGGAAACACCATATATTTT.

This clone was seen a single time. V usage is TRBV10-3 and J usage is TRBJ1-6; no firm D call. This CDR3 region has 16 residues. V gave up 0 bases and J gave up 5 bases, with 11 bases separating them. From germline, CDR1 is ENHRY and CDR2 SYGVKD. This chain's CDR3 is CAISESWAKNNSPLHF. CDR3 nucleotides: TGTGCCATCAGTGAGTCATGGGCTAAGAATAATTCACCCCTCCACTTT.

This CDR3 reads CASSLVGDTEAFF. DNA for the CDR3: TGTGCCAGCAGCTTGGTAGGTGACACTGAAGCTTTCTTT. The gene calls are TRBV7-3 and TRBJ1-1; no reliable D call. Germline V gene data show CDR1 as SGHTA and CDR2 as FQGTGA. The V end lost 3 bases, the J end lost 3 bases, and 8 bases lay between the germline ends. The CDR3 spans 13 residues.

The chain joins TRBV18 to TRBJ1-1; D is undetermined. Deletions cut 4 bases from V and 3 bases from J, with 9 bases between. The CDR3 sequence is 13 residues long. The germline gives CDR1 KGHSH, CDR2 LQKENI. CDR3 residues: CASSQGAHTEAFF. As DNA, the CDR3 is TGTGCCAGCTCACAGGGAGCCCACACTGAAGCTTTCTTT.

This clone was seen a handful of times. V is TRBV11-2 and J is TRBJ1-3, with D perhaps matching TRBD1 (6 bases). CDR3 length: 17 amino acids. CDR1 is SGHAT and CDR2 is FQNNGV in the germline V gene. V was clipped by 0 bases and J by 3 bases, with 15 bases between them. The CDR3 region has the DNA TGTGCCAGCAGCTTAGATGTGGGGGGCGCAGGTGGAAACACCATATATTTT. This encodes CASSLDVGGAGGNTIYF.

This chain links TRBV18 with TRBJ1-4; 7 bases agree with TRBD1. V was pared by 3 bases and J by 3 bases, with 4 bases of the junction left unmatched. CDR3 size: 15 residues. Germline V gene data show CDR1 as KGHSH and CDR2 as LQKENI. CDR3 sequence reads: CASSPTGSPNEKLFF. DNA of the CDR3: TGTGCCAGCTCACCGACAGGGTCTCCTAATGAAAAACTGTTTTTT.

There are a few counts of this clone. The chain has TRBV9 and TRBJ1-5; D gene uncertain. The length of the CDR3 is 15 residues. Germline V gives CDR1 SGDLS, CDR2 YYNGEE. Trimming cost V 4 bases and J 0 bases, with 11 bases left between them. CDR3 sequence reads: CASSTRPDSNQPQHF. CDR3 DNA: TGTGCCAGCAGCACTCGTCCCGATAGCAATCAGCCCCAGCATTTT.

The rearrangement uses TRBV19 and TRBJ2-7; 9 bases line up with TRBD1. V lost 3 bases to trimming and J lost 3 bases; unmatched junction nucleotides: 6. The CDR3 consists of 15 residues. Per germline, CDR1 LNHDA and CDR2 SQIVND (reference sequence). The CDR3 nucleotides are TGTGCCAGTAGTATCGGACAGGGGTCTGGCTACGAGCAGTACTTC. It translates to CASSIGQGSGYEQYF. Together with reference TRBV19 and TRBJ2-7, the CDR3 gives the full variable domain: DGGITQSPKYLFRKEGQNVTLSCEQNLNHDAMYWYRQDPGQGLRLIYYSQIVNDFQKGDIAEGYSVSREKKESFPLTVTSAQKNPTAFYLCASSIGQGSGYEQYFGPGTRLTVT.

The chain links TRBV12-3 or TRBV12-4 to TRBJ2-7; D may correspond to TRBD1 or TRBD2 (5 bases each). The CDR3 runs to 12 residues. V shed 6 bases and J shed 3 bases, with 9 bases lying between them. The CDR3 DNA follows: TGTGCCAGCAGCGGGGCAGGCTACGAGCAGTACTTC. Its translation is CASSGAGYEQYF.

This clone turned up a few times. CDR3 DNA sequence: TGTGCCAGCGTCCTAGCGGGGAACTACAATGAGCAGTTCTTC. Translating it yields CASVLAGNYNEQFF. V is TRBV6-6 and J is TRBJ2-1, with 9 bases identical to TRBD2. J was trimmed by 3 bases and V by 8 bases; bases with no gene match: 5. This CDR3 is 14 amino acids long. Germline loops: CDR1 MNHNY, CDR2 SVGAGI (reference sequence).

The V and J genes are TRBV3-1 (or the pseudogene TRBV3-2) and TRBJ2-7, with D possibly being TRBD2 (7 bases). The length of the CDR3 is 15 residues. The germline V gene has CDR1 LGHDT and CDR2 YNNKEL (reference sequence). V lost 0 bases and J 4 bases, leaving 13 bases between the germline ends. The CDR3, as DNA: TGTGCCAGCAGCCAAGATAGAGGGGGGGGGTACGAGCAGTACTTC. This gives the protein CASSQDRGGGYEQYF.

V and J are TRBV18 and TRBJ2-7, with D unclear. CDR3 length equals 14 residues. The germline gives CDR1 KGHSH, CDR2 LQKENI. With 0 bases removed from V and 5 bases from J, the gap between germline ends came to 11 bases. CDR3: CASSPPSLPDEQYF. The DNA of the CDR3 is TGTGCCAGCTCACCACCGTCCCTGCCGGACGAGCAGTACTTC.

V and J are TRBV19 and TRBJ2-5, with TRBD2 matching 9 bases. V lost 10 bases and J lost 4; bases outside the gene matches: 10. The germline CDR1 and CDR2 sequences are LNHDA and SQIVND (reference sequence). The CDR3 has 14 amino acids. CDR3 amino acids: CANSTRGGLETQYF. Here the CDR3 DNA reads TGTGCCAATAGCACGCGGGGGGGATTAGAGACCCAGTACTTC.

The chain couples TRBV30 to TRBJ2-6; D remains ambiguous. CDR1 is GTSNPN and CDR2 is SVGIG in the germline V gene (reference sequence). The CDR3 covers 14 residues. Trimming took 2 bases from V and 1 from J, leaving 6 bases between them. DNA for the CDR3: TGTGCCTGGAGTAATGGTTCTGGGGCCAACGTCCTGACTTTC. Encoded protein: CAWSNGSGANVLTF.

The rearrangement joins TRBV2 to TRBJ1-1; D is unresolved. The V gene's germline CDR1 is SNHLY and CDR2 FYNNEI. V was clipped by 5 bases and J by 2 bases, with 9 bases between them. This CDR3 has 13 amino acids. The CDR3 DNA follows: TGTGCCAGCAGTCTTGACGGAAACACTGAAGCTTTCTTT. This translates into CASSLDGNTEAFF.

The chain employs TRBV5-1 and TRBJ1-6; D is uncertain. With 7 bases removed from V and 10 bases from J, the gap between germline ends came to 15 bases. The germline V gene has CDR1 SGHRS and CDR2 YFSETQ. This CDR3 has 13 amino acids. The CDR3 nucleotides are TGCGCCAGCGGGGATGGGTGGTTGTCACCCCTCCACTTT. Protein sequence: CASGDGWLSPLHF.